The T cell receptor beta chain described here comes from a study of CD8+CD57+ T cells in acquired aplastic anemia. On the study more broadly: Sorting CD4+ and CD8+ cells gave DNA averaging about 3.3 ug.

TCR beta VDJ and CDR3 were profiled, and genomic DNA was the template. TCRdb reprocessed the reads with MiXCR, giving one entry per CDR3 protein. The sample includes fewer than 85,000 distinct CDR3 sequences, about three quarters of them seen just once. The CDR3 length is 13 residues. CDR1 and CDR2 from the germline V gene are LNHNV and YYDKDF (reference sequence). The V end was cut by 11 bases, the J end by 1 base, with 9 bases between. Selection for sequencing was limited to patients who had shown CD8+CD57+ cell expansion by flow cytometry. Blood was sampled before the patients had received any therapy.

The chain combines TRBV15 with TRBJ2-6; D is undetermined. Sequences were obtained from sorted CD4+, CD8+, or CD8+CD57+ T cells (not recorded which) from PBMCs. The receptor was derived from a human donor with aplastic anemia. The CDR3: CASAVSGANVLTF. DNA of the CDR3: TGTGCCTCTGCCGTTTCTGGGGCCAACGTCCTGACTTTC. The whole variable domain, filled in from reference TRBV15 and TRBJ2-6, reads DAMVIQNPRYQVTQFGKPVTLSCSQTLNHNVMYWYQQKSSQAPKLLFHYYDKDFNNEADTPDNFQSRRPNTSFCFLDIRSPGLGDTAMYLCASAVSGANVLTFGAGSRLTVL.